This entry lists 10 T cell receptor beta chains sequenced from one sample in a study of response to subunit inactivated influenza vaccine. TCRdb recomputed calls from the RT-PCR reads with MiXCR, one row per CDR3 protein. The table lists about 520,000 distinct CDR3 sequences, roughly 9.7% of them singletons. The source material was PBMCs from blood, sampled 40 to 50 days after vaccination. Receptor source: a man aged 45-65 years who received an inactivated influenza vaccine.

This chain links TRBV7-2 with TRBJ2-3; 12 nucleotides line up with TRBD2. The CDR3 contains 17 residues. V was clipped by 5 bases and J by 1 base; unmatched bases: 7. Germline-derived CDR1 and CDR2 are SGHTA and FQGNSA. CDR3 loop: CASSARLAGARTDTQYF. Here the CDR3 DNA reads TGTGCCAGCAGCGCGCGACTAGCGGGAGCCCGCACAGATACGCAGTATTTT.

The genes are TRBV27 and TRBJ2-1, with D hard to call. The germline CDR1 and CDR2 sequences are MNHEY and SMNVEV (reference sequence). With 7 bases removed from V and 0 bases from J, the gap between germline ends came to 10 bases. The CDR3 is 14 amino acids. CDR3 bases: TGTGCCAGCACCCACAGCAGCTCCTACAATGAGCAGTTCTTC. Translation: CASTHSSSYNEQFF.

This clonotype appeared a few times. The CDR3 DNA sequence: TGTGCCTGGAGTGAAGGGACAGGGATAAACGAGCAGTACTTC. It is translated as CAWSEGTGINEQYF. The J gene is TRBJ2-7, the V gene TRBV30, with TRBD1 identical over 9 bases. J gave up 5 bases and V 1 base, and 6 bases lay outside the gene matches. The CDR3 contains 14 residues. CDR1 is GTSNPN, CDR2 SVGIG, per germline (reference sequence).

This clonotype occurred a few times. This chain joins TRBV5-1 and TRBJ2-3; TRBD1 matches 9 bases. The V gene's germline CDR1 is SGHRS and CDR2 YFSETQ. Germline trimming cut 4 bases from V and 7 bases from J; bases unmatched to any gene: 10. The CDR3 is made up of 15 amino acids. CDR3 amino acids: CASSDRDRAAHTQYF. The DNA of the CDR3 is TGCGCCAGCAGCGATCGGGACAGGGCAGCCCATACGCAGTATTTT.

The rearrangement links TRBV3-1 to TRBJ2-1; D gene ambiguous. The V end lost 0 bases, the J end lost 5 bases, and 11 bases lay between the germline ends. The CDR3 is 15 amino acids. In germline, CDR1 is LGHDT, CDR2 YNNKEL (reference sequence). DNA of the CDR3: TGTGCCAGCAGCCAAGATCAGGTCCCCCACAATGAGCAGTTCTTC. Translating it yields CASSQDQVPHNEQFF.

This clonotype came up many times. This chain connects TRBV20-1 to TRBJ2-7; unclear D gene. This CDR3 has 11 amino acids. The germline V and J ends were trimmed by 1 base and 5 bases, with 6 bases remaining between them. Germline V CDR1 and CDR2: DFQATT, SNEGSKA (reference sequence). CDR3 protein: CSARGIHEQYF. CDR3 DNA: TGCAGTGCTAGAGGGATCCACGAGCAGTACTTC.

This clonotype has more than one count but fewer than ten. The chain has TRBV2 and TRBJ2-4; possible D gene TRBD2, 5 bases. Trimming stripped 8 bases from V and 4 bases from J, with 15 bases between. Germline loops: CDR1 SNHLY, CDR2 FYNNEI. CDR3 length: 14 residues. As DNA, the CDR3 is TGTGCCAGCCAAAGTCCACGAGGGAAAAACATTCAGTACTTC. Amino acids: CASQSPRGKNIQYF.

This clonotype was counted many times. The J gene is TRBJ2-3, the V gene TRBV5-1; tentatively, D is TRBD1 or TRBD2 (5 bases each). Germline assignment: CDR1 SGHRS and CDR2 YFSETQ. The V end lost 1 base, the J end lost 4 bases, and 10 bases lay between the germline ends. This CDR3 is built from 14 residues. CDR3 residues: CASSLSVGADTQYF. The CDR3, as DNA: TGCGCCAGCAGCTTGTCGGTGGGGGCAGATACGCAGTATTTT. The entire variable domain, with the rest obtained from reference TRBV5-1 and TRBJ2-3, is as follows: KAGVTQTPRYLIKTRGQQVTLSCSPISGHRSVSWYQQTPGQGLQFLFEYFSETQRNKGNFPGRFSGRQFSNSRSEMNVSTLELGDSALYLCASSLSVGADTQYFGPGTRLTVL.

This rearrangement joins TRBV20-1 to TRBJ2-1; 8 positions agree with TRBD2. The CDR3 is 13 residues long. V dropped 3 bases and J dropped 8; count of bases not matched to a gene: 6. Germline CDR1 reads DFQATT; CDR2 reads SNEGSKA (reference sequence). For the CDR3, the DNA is TGCAGTGCTAGCCGGCTAGCGGGCCATGAGCAGTTCTTC. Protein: CSASRLAGHEQFF.

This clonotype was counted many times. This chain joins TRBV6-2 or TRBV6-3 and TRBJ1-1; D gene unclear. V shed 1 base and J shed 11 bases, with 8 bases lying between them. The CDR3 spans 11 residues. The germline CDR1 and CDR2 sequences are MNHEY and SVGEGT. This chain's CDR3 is CASSYWPGAFF. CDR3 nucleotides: TGTGCCAGCAGTTACTGGCCGGGGGCTTTCTTT.